Here is one T cell receptor (beta chain) with its context. The table lists this clone with a few counts. Its antigen remains undetermined. Base qualities were left out, and no much larger clone turns up one base away. This record belongs to a study of blood T cell repertoires in COVID-19 (dated by TCRdb to 2020 to 2021). Background for the entire study: Samples from collaborators originated in the United States, Italy and Spain and spanned both the acute and convalescent phases of COVID-19. The prospective study material was composed of cDNA or gDNA derived from T cells, B-cell-depleted T cells, or PBMCs. Subjects who had been exposed to COVID-19, were actively infected with it, or had recovered from it provided the deeply sampled blood TCRbeta repertoires that made up the dataset. A freely available public database, intended as a resource for researchers studying the immune response to SARS-CoV-2, is where the repertoires were released. Samples came from the ongoing ImmuneRACE study (first 160 participants) plus 1,254 subjects from 6 global collaborators. The sample metadata nearly always contained a de-identified subject ID, COVID-19 status, age in years and sex. Where HLA class I and class II types were available, the types were taken from metadata supplied by the sample provider, not from assay-based typing.

As encoded in the germline V gene, CDR1 is SGHVS while CDR2 is FNYEAQ. Relative to germline, V is missing 5 bases and J is missing 4 bases, with 8 bases of the junction outside any gene match. The CDR3 holds 16 amino acids from the cysteine to the phenylalanine. Just the 48-base CDR3 DNA is kept, in frame starting at base 1. Collaborating institutions collected whole blood in K2EDTA tubes following their own protocols. For TCRbeta analysis, collaborator samples were shipped as frozen whole blood, as isolated PBMCs, or as DNA extracted from either sample type. The paper as a whole reports these results and caveats: The quantity of clinical and demographic metadata differed by source and by participant and was supplied without curation.

TCRbeta CDR3 regions were amplified from genomic DNA by means of the immunoSEQ Assay, a bias-controlled multiplex PCR. Per the original workflow: The number of nucleated cells in each sample was estimated by amplification of reference gene primers within the assay. To quantify the absolute abundance of each unique TCRbeta CDR3 rearrangement, sequence reads were collapsed and filtered. For each sample, productive Simpson clonality was calculated by taking the square root of Simpson's diversity index across productive rearrangements. The table was pulled from immuneACCESS by TCRdb, which kept in-frame rearrangements only. Such tables lose some clones; where checked, under half of the loss comes from unresolved V genes, and the rest has no known cause. That table furnishes V, J and clone size, whereas the DNA furnished D and trimming. This sample gives about 83,000 clones in total; about nine tenths of them show up just once. The top ten clones comprise around 2.9% of the sample.

The sequencing sample was made of peripheral blood. The sequence joins TRBV7-6 to TRBJ1-5, with 10 bases aligning to TRBD1. The receptor's source is a woman aged 50 to 65 with active or convalescent COVID-19. The CDR3: CASSATDRGRNQPQHF. The sequence in DNA is TGTGCCAGCAGCGCCACAGACAGGGGGCGAAATCAGCCCCAGCATTTT. Outside the CDR3, residues come from the reference TRBV7-6 and TRBJ1-5 proteins, so the full variable domain is: GAGVSQSPRYKVTKRGQDVALRCDPISGHVSLYWYRQALGQGPEFLTYFNYEAQQDKSGLPNDRFSAERPEGSISTLTIQRTEQRDSAMYRCASSATDRGRNQPQHFGDGTRLSIL.